Below, 10 T cell receptor beta chains from the same sample are listed, as sequenced in a study of low-dose radiotherapy and immunotherapy resistance in tumors. TRAV and TRBV primers primed cDNA for both TCRalpha and TCRbeta. With a constant-region primer and a V-primer adapter, TCRs were subjected to approximately 18 PCR cycles of amplification. Each CDR3 protein is one row after TCRdb ran MiXCR on the reads. The top ten hold 10% to 15% of the sample, which has more than 70,000 distinct CDR3 sequences, around a fifth seen once. Time point of the sample: after trial treatment. The sample's treatment: LDRT plus nivolumab, ipilimumab, low-dose cyclophosphamide and aspirin (RACIN trial). The specimen comprised PBMCs, sampled after low-dose radiotherapy plus immunotherapy. All receptors derive from a female donor with ovarian cancer.

In its sample, this clonotype was seen many times. Here the CDR3 reads CASSSLGGLVRTEAFF. The CDR3 bases are TGTGCCAGCAGCTCCTTAGGGGGACTGGTAAGGACTGAAGCTTTCTTT. This sequence joins TRBV7-6 and TRBJ1-1; D might be TRBD1 (6 bases). CDR1 and CDR2 (germline): SGHVS, FNYEAQ. The CDR3 is 16 residues long. Trimming left V 4 bases short and J 5 bases short, with 20 bases between.

The chain employs TRBV3-1 and TRBJ2-7; no clear D gene. Trimming removed 1 base at V and 0 bases at J, with 16 bases between. The CDR3 is 17 residues long. CDR1 and CDR2 from the germline V gene are LGHDT and YNNKEL (reference sequence). The chain's CDR3 is CASSQASRLSSSYEQYF. In DNA, the CDR3 is TGTGCCAGCAGCCAAGCGTCGCGGCTAAGTAGCTCCTACGAGCAGTACTTC.

This clonotype was detected ten times or more. The chain joins TRBV6-2 or TRBV6-3 to TRBJ2-1; 9 bases are a match to TRBD2. Germline loops: CDR1 MNHEY, CDR2 SVGEGT. V gave up 6 bases and J gave up 2 bases; unmatched junction bases: 5. This CDR3 is built from 15 residues. The CDR3 loop reads CASRSSGATYNEQFF. The CDR3 DNA follows: TGTGCCAGCAGATCTAGCGGGGCCACCTACAATGAGCAGTTCTTC.

This clonotype was seen repeatedly, ten times or more. The chain joins TRBV6-2 or TRBV6-3 to TRBJ2-5; 8 nucleotides align to TRBD1. CDR3 length equals 14 residues. In germline, CDR1 is MNHEY, CDR2 SVGEGT. V shed 5 bases and J 2 bases; nucleotides not matched to a gene: 4. This CDR3 reads CASSARQGQETQYF. CDR3 sequence (DNA): TGTGCCAGCAGTGCCCGACAGGGGCAAGAGACCCAGTACTTC.

This clonotype was observed many times. This chain joins TRBV18 and TRBJ2-2; D is unresolved. The germline gives CDR1 KGHSH, CDR2 LQKENI. Trimming took 5 bases from V and 2 from J, leaving 15 bases between them. This CDR3 contains 16 residues. The CDR3 DNA is TGTGCCAGCTCAGAAGGTCCAGGCGTTAACACCGGGGAGCTGTTTTTT. Translated: CASSEGPGVNTGELFF.

This clonotype has ten or more counts. The rearrangement joins TRBV7-2 to TRBJ2-1, with 7 bases that match TRBD2. The trim removed 5 bases at V and 10 bases at J, leaving 17 bases unmatched. The CDR3 contains 16 residues. Germline CDR1 is SGHTA and CDR2 is FQGNSA. The DNA of the CDR3 is TGTGCCAGCAGCATCGCGGGACTATCCGTTTCGGGGGAGCAGTTCTTC. Translation: CASSIAGLSVSGEQFF.

This clonotype was counted many times. The rearrangement joins TRBV21-1 to TRBJ2-4; the D call of TRBD2 is as the table states it, not checked on the DNA. TRBV21-1 is a documented pseudogene. CDR3 length: 19 amino acids. The CDR3 region has the DNA TGTGCCAGCAGCGACTATCCAGCGGGAGGGCCTCCAGCCAAAAACATTCAGTACTTC. Translation gives CASSDYPAGGPPAKNIQYF.

This clonotype was observed a handful of times. A far more abundant clone sits one base away, making this likely a read error. V and J are TRBV6-8 and TRBJ2-2, with 10 bases fitting TRBD2. Per germline, CDR1 MNHGY and CDR2 SAAAGT. The length of the CDR3 is 15 residues. CDR3 nucleotide sequence: TGTACCAGCAGCGCCGTGCTAGCGGGAGCCGGGGAGCTGTTTTTT. Its translation is CTSSAVLAGAGELFF.

There are many counts of this clonotype. V is TRBV14 and J is TRBJ2-3; D call uncertain. The V gene's germline CDR1 is SGHDN and CDR2 FVKESK. The CDR3 loop spans 14 amino acids. V was cut by 3 bases and J by 0 bases, with 7 bases left in between. Here the CDR3 DNA reads TGTGCCAGCAGCCAGGGAATCAGCACAGATACGCAGTATTTT. This translates into CASSQGISTDTQYF.

There are many counts of this clonotype. The rearrangement links TRBV28 to TRBJ2-7; 8 positions agree with TRBD2. This CDR3 has 20 residues. The germline V gene encodes CDR1 MDHEN and CDR2 SYDVKM. V was pared by 2 bases and J by 0 bases, with 18 bases of the junction left unmatched. The CDR3 region has the DNA TGTGCCAGCAGTTTACTGCCGGCCAGGGTAGCGGGAACTACCTCCTACGAGCAGTACTTC. Translated, it gives CASSLLPARVAGTTSYEQYF.